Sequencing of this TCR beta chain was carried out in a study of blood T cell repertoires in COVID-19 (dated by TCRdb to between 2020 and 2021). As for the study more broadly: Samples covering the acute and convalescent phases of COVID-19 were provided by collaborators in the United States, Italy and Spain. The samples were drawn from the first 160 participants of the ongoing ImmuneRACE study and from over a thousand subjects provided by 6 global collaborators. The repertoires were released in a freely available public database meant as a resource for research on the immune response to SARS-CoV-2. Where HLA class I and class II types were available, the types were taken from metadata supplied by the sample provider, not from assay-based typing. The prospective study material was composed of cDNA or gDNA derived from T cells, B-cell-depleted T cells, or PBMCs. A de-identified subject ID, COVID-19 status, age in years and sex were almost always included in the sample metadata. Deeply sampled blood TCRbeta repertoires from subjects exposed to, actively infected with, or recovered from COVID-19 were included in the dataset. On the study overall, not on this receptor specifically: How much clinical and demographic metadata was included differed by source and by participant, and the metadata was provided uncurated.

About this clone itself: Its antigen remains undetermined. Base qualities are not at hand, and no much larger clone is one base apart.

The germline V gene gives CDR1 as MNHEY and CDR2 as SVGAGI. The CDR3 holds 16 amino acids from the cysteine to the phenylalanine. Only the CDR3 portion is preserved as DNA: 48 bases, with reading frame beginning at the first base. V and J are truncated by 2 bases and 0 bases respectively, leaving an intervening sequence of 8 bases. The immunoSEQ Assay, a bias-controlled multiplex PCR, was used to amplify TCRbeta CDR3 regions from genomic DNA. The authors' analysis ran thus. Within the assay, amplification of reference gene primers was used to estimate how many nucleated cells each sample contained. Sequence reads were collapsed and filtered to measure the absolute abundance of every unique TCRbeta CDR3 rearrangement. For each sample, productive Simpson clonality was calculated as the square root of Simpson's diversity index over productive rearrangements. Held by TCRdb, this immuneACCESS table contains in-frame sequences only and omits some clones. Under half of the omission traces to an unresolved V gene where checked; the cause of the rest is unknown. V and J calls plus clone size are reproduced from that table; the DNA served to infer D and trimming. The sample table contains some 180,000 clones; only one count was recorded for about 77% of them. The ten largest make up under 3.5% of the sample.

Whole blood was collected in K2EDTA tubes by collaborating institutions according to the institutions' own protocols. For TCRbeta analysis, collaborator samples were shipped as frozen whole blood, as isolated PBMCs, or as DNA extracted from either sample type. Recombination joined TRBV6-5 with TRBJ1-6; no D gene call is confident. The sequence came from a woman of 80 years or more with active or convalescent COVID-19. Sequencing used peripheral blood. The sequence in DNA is TGTGCCAGCAGTTACCAAGGGAGCTCCTATAATTCACCCCTCCACTTT. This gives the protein CASSYQGSSYNSPLHF.